Listed below are T cell receptor beta chains from one sample, sequenced in a study of cytomegalovirus exposure and HLA in healthy donors. Sequencing was performed with immunoSEQ multiplex PCR; in TCRdb, only in-frame clones are kept and a portion is missing. Seen here are around 85,000 clones, 80% observed once, and the top ten hold less than 40%. What was sequenced was PBMCs. These TCRs come from a man aged 45-60 years in good health and CMV-seropositive. Each CDR3 is given with its conserved first and last residue. The D gene is left open where the match is weak. Size values are once, few and many counts, or a class for expanded clones, and some rows have none.

clone_size: -; j_call: TRBJ1-4; cdr3_length: 15; v_call: TRBV7-8; d_call: -; cdr3_nt: TGTGCCAGCACCAAGACACCGGCAACTAATGAAAAACTGTTTTTT; cdr3_aa: CASTKTPATNEKLFF
clone_size: -; j_call: TRBJ2-7; cdr3_length: 14; v_call: TRBV11-3; d_call: TRBD1; cdr3_nt: TGTGCCAGCAGCTTGGGACAGGGATTTTACGAGCAGTACTTC; cdr3_aa: CASSLGQGFYEQYF
clone_size: -; j_call: TRBJ1-4; cdr3_length: 14; v_call: TRBV4-3; d_call: -; cdr3_nt: TGCGCCAGCAGCCAAGATGGGAGTTATGAAAAACTGTTTTTT; cdr3_aa: CASSQDGSYEKLFF
clone_size: -; j_call: TRBJ2-1; cdr3_length: 16; v_call: TRBV12-5; d_call: TRBD2; cdr3_nt: TGTGCTAGTGGTTTGGCAAGACTAGCGCGGAATCATGAGCAGTTCTTC; cdr3_aa: CASGLARLARNHEQFF
clone_size: -; j_call: TRBJ2-7; cdr3_length: 15; v_call: TRBV6-1; d_call: TRBD2; cdr3_nt: TGTGCCAGCAGTGAAGACGGGGGGAGCTCCTACGAGCAGTACTTC; cdr3_aa: CASSEDGGSSYEQYF
clone_size: -; j_call: TRBJ2-2; cdr3_length: 19; v_call: TRBV5-1; d_call: -; cdr3_nt: TGCGCCAGCAACCCGTCGGGGTTAAGGAATAGGGCGAACACCGGGGAGCTGTTTTTT; cdr3_aa: CASNPSGLRNRANTGELFF
clone_size: -; j_call: TRBJ1-1; cdr3_length: 12; v_call: TRBV7-9; d_call: -; cdr3_nt: TGTTCCAGCAGCTCCGAGTTGGGGGGAGCTTTCTTT; cdr3_aa: CSSSSELGGAFF
clone_size: -; j_call: TRBJ1-5; cdr3_length: 16; v_call: TRBV5-1; d_call: -; cdr3_nt: TGCGCCAGCAGCGGTCGGGCATACCGCGGGAGTCAGCCCCAGCATTTT; cdr3_aa: CASSGRAYRGSQPQHF
clone_size: -; j_call: TRBJ2-1; cdr3_length: 15; v_call: TRBV28; d_call: -; cdr3_nt: TGTGCCAGCCCTCCGGCGGGGAGCTCCTACAATGAGCAGTTCTTC; cdr3_aa: CASPPAGSSYNEQFF
clone_size: few; j_call: TRBJ2-7; cdr3_length: 15; v_call: TRBV7-9; d_call: TRBD2; cdr3_nt: TGTTCCAGCAGCTCGGCTAGCGGGAGGAGCTACGAGCAGTACTTC; cdr3_aa: CSSSSASGRSYEQYF
clone_size: few; j_call: TRBJ2-1; cdr3_length: 14; v_call: TRBV2; d_call: TRBD2; cdr3_nt: TGTGCCAGCAACTTGGGACTAGCGGGACCTAGTGGGTTCTTC; cdr3_aa: CASNLGLAGPSGFF
clone_size: -; j_call: TRBJ2-7; cdr3_length: 14; v_call: TRBV27; d_call: TRBD1; cdr3_nt: TGTGCCAGCAGTTTAACAGGGGTAGTCTACGAGCAGTACTTC; cdr3_aa: CASSLTGVVYEQYF
clone_size: -; j_call: TRBJ1-2; cdr3_length: 14; v_call: TRBV5-1; d_call: -; cdr3_nt: TGCGCCAGCAGCTTGGAATCGATCGGGAGTGGCTACACCTTC; cdr3_aa: CASSLESIGSGYTF
clone_size: -; j_call: TRBJ1-1; cdr3_length: 14; v_call: TRBV12-5; d_call: TRBD1; cdr3_nt: TGTGCTAGTGGGACAGGGGGCGCGGACACTGAAGCTTTCTTT; cdr3_aa: CASGTGGADTEAFF
clone_size: -; j_call: TRBJ2-2; cdr3_length: 16; v_call: TRBV25-1; d_call: -; cdr3_nt: TGTGCCAGCAGTGAATTGGGAGGGGGTTGGACCGGGGAGCTGTTTTTT; cdr3_aa: CASSELGGGWTGELFF
clone_size: -; j_call: TRBJ1-2; cdr3_length: 13; v_call: TRBV7-6; d_call: -; cdr3_nt: TGTGCCAGCAGCCCAGACGGGGGATATGGCTACACCTTC; cdr3_aa: CASSPDGGYGYTF